The next 10 T cell receptor beta chains were all read from a single sample in a study of T cells after posttransplantation cyclophosphamide (dated by TCRdb to the mid-2010s). The method was the immunoSEQ multiplex PCR assay. The table was pulled from immuneACCESS by TCRdb, which kept in-frame rearrangements only. Such tables lose some clones; where checked, under half of the loss comes from unresolved V genes, and the rest has no known cause. This sample contains roughly 41,000 clones, none of which is a singleton. More than 4.5% of the sample rests with the top ten. Sequencing was done on a sample of PBMCs. The receptor set was obtained from a man aged 25-45 years in good health and a related stem cell transplant donor.

This clone was seen repeatedly, ten times or more. V gene TRBV5-6 combines with J gene TRBJ2-7; TRBD1 matches 10 bases. J lost 1 base, V lost 6 bases, and 7 bases had no gene match. Germline V CDR1 and CDR2: SGHDT, YYEEEE. The CDR3 loop spans 15 amino acids. This CDR3 is CASTRQGARSYEQYF. In DNA, the CDR3 is TGTGCCAGCACCCGACAGGGGGCAAGGTCCTACGAGCAGTACTTC. The complete variable domain, with remaining parts taken from reference TRBV5-6 and TRBJ2-7, reads DAGVTQSPTHLIKTRGQQVTLRCSPKSGHDTVSWYQQALGQGPQFIFQYYEEEERQRGNFPDRFSGHQFPNYSSELNVNALLLGDSALYLCASTRQGARSYEQYFGPGTRLTVT.

This clone was seen many times. In nucleotides, the CDR3 is TGCGCCAGCAGCTTGACAGGGTACTACGAGCAGTACTTC. It translates to CASSLTGYYEQYF. The chain has TRBV5-1 and TRBJ2-7; the D gene is possibly TRBD1 (6 bases). Trimming took off 1 base at V and 3 bases at J, with 8 bases between the two ends. Germline V gene sequence: CDR1 SGHRS, CDR2 YFSETQ. The CDR3 sequence is 13 residues long.

In this sample, this clone turned up many times. The chain recombines TRBV9 with TRBJ1-3, with D perhaps matching TRBD1 (6 bases). Trimming left V 3 bases short and J 3 bases short, with 22 bases between. Germline CDR1 and CDR2: SGDLS and YYNGEE. The CDR3 totals 18 residues. DNA for the CDR3: TGTGCCAGCAGCGAGGAGGACAGAGGGGAAGGGGTTGGAAACACCATATATTTT. The encoded protein is CASSEEDRGEGVGNTIYF.

This clone was found many times. The chain employs TRBV2 and TRBJ2-2; 11 bases are a match to TRBD2. This CDR3 is 17 amino acids long. The ends lost 3 bases at V and 3 bases at J; junction bases unmatched: 6. Germline loops: CDR1 SNHLY, CDR2 FYNNEI. The CDR3 protein is CASSDILLAGDTGELFF. The CDR3, as DNA: TGTGCCAGCAGTGATATATTACTAGCGGGGGACACCGGGGAGCTGTTTTTT.

This chain joins TRBV29-1 and TRBJ2-5; D gene unclear. The CDR3 covers 14 residues. Deletions cut 2 bases from V and 3 bases from J, with 13 bases between. Germline CDR1 and CDR2: SQVTM and ANQGSEA. In nucleotides, the CDR3 is TGCAGCGTTGAACCTGAGCTTAATGAAGAGACCCAGTACTTC. Translation: CSVEPELNEETQYF.

Ten or more counts support this clone. The J gene is TRBJ2-4, the V gene TRBV2, with D maybe TRBD1 (6 bases). Germline lookup yields CDR1 SNHLY and CDR2 FYNNEI. Trimming took 10 bases from V and 0 from J, leaving 22 bases between them. The CDR3 contains 17 residues. This chain's CDR3 is CAIHSRDIGLAKNIQYF. DNA for the CDR3: TGTGCCATCCATAGCCGGGACATAGGATTAGCCAAAAACATTCAGTACTTC.

In this sample, this clone turned up many times. The V call is TRBV6-1, the J call TRBJ1-1; 8 nucleotides match TRBD1. Looked up from germline, CDR1 is MNHNS and CDR2 is SASEGT. J was trimmed by 1 base and V by 6 bases; bases with no gene match: 7. This CDR3 spans 15 amino acids. CDR3 amino acids: CASRGTGYQNTEAFF. The CDR3 DNA reads TGTGCCAGCAGGGGGACAGGTTATCAGAACACTGAAGCTTTCTTT.

There are many counts of this clone. This chain links TRBV7-9 with TRBJ1-1; 12 positions agree with TRBD1. CDR1 SEHNR and CDR2 FQNEAQ come from the germline V gene (reference sequence). The ends lost 4 bases at V and 4 bases at J; junction bases unmatched: 10. The CDR3 length is 17 residues. CDR3: CASSSGTGGRRGTEAFF. CDR3 DNA sequence: TGTGCCAGCAGCTCAGGGACAGGGGGCAGACGAGGCACTGAAGCTTTCTTT.

This clone was seen at least ten times. J is TRBJ2-2 and V is TRBV19; D is undetermined. The CDR3 is 14 residues long. The V end was cut by 5 bases, the J end by 0 bases, with 7 bases between. Looked up from germline, CDR1 is LNHDA and CDR2 is SQIVND (reference sequence). DNA for the CDR3: TGTGCCAGTAGTCGAAACACGAACACCGGGGAGCTGTTTTTT. Its protein is CASSRNTNTGELFF. Drawing the rest from reference TRBV19 and TRBJ2-2, the complete variable domain is DGGITQSPKYLFRKEGQNVTLSCEQNLNHDAMYWYRQDPGQGLRLIYYSQIVNDFQKGDIAEGYSVSREKKESFPLTVTSAQKNPTAFYLCASSRNTNTGELFFGEGSRLTVL.

This clone has a count of ten or more. J is TRBJ2-3 and V is TRBV7-2; D not certain. The V gene lost 8 bases and the J gene lost 0 bases, with 15 bases spanning the gap. The CDR3 consists of 15 residues. Germline V gives CDR1 SGHTA, CDR2 FQGNSA. The CDR3 sequence: CASLASAASTDTQYF. The CDR3 nucleotides are TGTGCCAGCTTGGCCTCCGCGGCTAGCACAGATACGCAGTATTTT.